The 20 T cell receptor beta chains listed next were all sequenced from one sample in a study of blood T cell repertoires in COVID-19. The method was immunoSEQ multiplex PCR; TCRdb's version includes in-frame clones alone and lacks a portion of them. Of 270,000 or so clones listed, 80% to 85% were seen once; the top ten hold roughly 2.9%. The sequenced material came from peripheral blood. The receptors were sampled from an older woman with active or convalescent COVID-19.

The chain couples TRBV10-3 to TRBJ1-2; the D is unclear. The CDR3 has 14 amino acids. Germline V CDR1 and CDR2: ENHRY, SYGVKD. V lost 11 bases and J 2 bases, leaving 18 bases between the germline ends. Written as DNA, the CDR3 is TGTGCCGCCCTCAGAGGGTTCGAGAACTATGGCTACACCTTC. Translating it yields CAALRGFENYGYTF.

This chain joins TRBV6-6 and TRBJ2-7; 9 positions match TRBD1. This CDR3 has 14 amino acids. Germline-derived CDR1 and CDR2 are MNHNY and SVGAGI (reference sequence). Losses at the gene ends were 4 bases for V and 7 bases for J; bases not matched to a gene: 8. The CDR3 nucleotides are TGTGCCAGCAGTTTCGGACAGGGGCCCGTGGAGCAGTACTTC. It is translated as CASSFGQGPVEQYF.

The table lists this clone with a few counts. V gene TRBV6-5 combines with J gene TRBJ1-1; D is possibly TRBD1 (5 bases). The CDR3 is made up of 15 amino acids. The ends were cut back, 0 bases at V and 3 bases at J, with 11 bases in the middle. CDR1 is MNHEY and CDR2 is SVGAGI in the germline V gene. CDR3 loop: CASSYSWRGDTEAFF. CDR3 coding DNA: TGTGCCAGCAGTTACTCGTGGAGGGGAGACACTGAAGCTTTCTTT.

This clone was counted a single time. The chain carries TRBV13 and TRBJ2-7; 9 nucleotides line up with TRBD2. The CDR3 has 13 amino acids. The germline V gene encodes CDR1 PRHDT and CDR2 FYEKMQ (reference sequence). V was pared by 5 bases and J by 6 bases, with 5 bases of the junction left unmatched. As DNA, the CDR3 is TGTGCCAGCAGCACGGGACTAGCCTCCGAGCAGTACTTC. It translates to CASSTGLASEQYF. Full variable domain (missing parts from reference TRBV13 and TRBJ2-7): AAGVIQSPRHLIKEKRETATLKCYPIPRHDTVYWYQQGPGQDPQFLISFYEKMQSDKGSIPDRFSAQQFSDYHSELNMSSLELGDSALYFCASSTGLASEQYFGPGTRLTVT.

The CDR3 bases are TGTGCCAGCGCCCGGCGAGCGGGGGGGAAGTCCACAGATACGCAGTATTTT. This gives the protein CASARRAGGKSTDTQYF. The V call is TRBV18, the J call TRBJ2-3, with 10 bases aligning to TRBD2. The CDR3 is 17 amino acids. J lost 2 bases, V lost 8 bases, and 13 bases had no gene match. The V gene's germline CDR1 is KGHSH and CDR2 LQKENI.

V gene TRBV19 combines with J gene TRBJ2-6; no firm D call. The CDR3 extends over 17 amino acids. V was clipped by 7 bases and J by 0 bases, with 16 bases between them. Germline V gives CDR1 LNHDA, CDR2 SQIVND (reference sequence). CDR3 region: CASTPVYASSGANVLTF. The CDR3 DNA is TGTGCCAGTACCCCGGTGTACGCAAGCTCTGGGGCCAACGTCCTGACTTTC.

The chain uses TRBV5-1 and TRBJ2-7, with 9 bases fitting TRBD1. CDR1 SGHRS and CDR2 YFSETQ come from the germline V gene. J gave up 5 bases and V 5 bases, and 11 bases lay outside the gene matches. The CDR3 is 15 amino acids. CDR3 sequence reads: CASRNSDRGNNEQYF. CDR3 nucleotide sequence: TGCGCCAGCAGAAACTCCGACAGGGGGAACAACGAGCAGTACTTC.

The rearrangement uses TRBV9 and TRBJ1-2; 7 bases are shared with TRBD1. From germline, CDR1 is SGDLS and CDR2 YYNGEE. After removal of 5 bases from V and 2 bases from J, the junction contained 9 bases not matched to a gene. This CDR3 is built from 15 residues. The CDR3 nucleotides read TGTGCCAGCAGTGAGACAGGGAACGCAAACTATGGCTACACCTTC. As protein: CASSETGNANYGYTF. Together with reference TRBV9 and TRBJ1-2, the CDR3 gives the full variable domain: DSGVTQTPKHLITATGQRVTLRCSPRSGDLSVYWYQQSLDQGLQFLIQYYNGEERAKGNILERFSAQQFPDLHSELNLSSLELGDSALYFCASSETGNANYGYTFGSGTRLTVV.

This chain uses TRBV7-8 with TRBJ1-1, with 8 bases matching TRBD1. V dropped 2 bases and J dropped 7; count of bases not matched to a gene: 6. The CDR3 runs 14 residues. Per the germline V gene, CDR1 is SGHVS and CDR2 is FQNEAQ. CDR3 in DNA: TGTGCCAGCAGCTTAAGGCCGGGACAGGATGAAGCTTTCTTT. The encoded protein is CASSLRPGQDEAFF.

This clone was observed once. V is TRBV2 and J is TRBJ1-1; D not resolved. The CDR3 runs 13 residues. V was cut by 2 bases and J by 2 bases, with 6 bases left in between. Germline lookup yields CDR1 SNHLY and CDR2 FYNNEI. CDR3: CASSEQANTEAFF. CDR3 nucleotides: TGTGCCAGCAGTGAACAGGCTAACACTGAAGCTTTCTTT.

V and J are TRBV6-5 and TRBJ2-5, with D maybe TRBD2 (6 bases). Per the germline V gene, CDR1 is MNHEY and CDR2 is SVGAGI. The CDR3 extends over 13 amino acids. Trimming took 6 bases from V and 2 from J, leaving 10 bases between them. CDR3 nucleotides: TGTGCCAGCAGACAGACTAGGCAAGAGACCCAGTACTTC. Translating gives CASRQTRQETQYF.

This clone occurred a few times. This chain links TRBV4-1 with TRBJ2-7; the match to TRBD1 covers 9 bases. Germline trimming cut 6 bases from V and 0 bases from J; bases unmatched to any gene: 3. The CDR3 loop spans 14 amino acids. The germline V gene has CDR1 MGHRA and CDR2 YSYEKL. CDR3 sequence reads: CASRPTGGSYEQYF. DNA of the CDR3: TGCGCCAGCAGACCGACAGGGGGCTCCTACGAGCAGTACTTC.

Remarks on this clone: Other DNA sequences within the sample encode an identical CDR3. The chain links TRBV19 to TRBJ1-2; possible D gene TRBD1, 6 bases. The CDR3 consists of 14 residues. V was clipped by 3 bases and J by 4 bases, with 12 bases between them. In germline, CDR1 is LNHDA, CDR2 SQIVND (reference sequence). Here the CDR3 DNA reads TGTGCCAGTAGTATTCAGGGGCAGGGCTATGGCTACACCTTC. Protein product: CASSIQGQGYGYTF.

This clone has a handful of counts. This rearrangement joins TRBV5-4 to TRBJ2-1; 16 positions agree with TRBD2. Germline values: CDR1 SGHNT, CDR2 YYREEE (reference sequence). Trimming cost V 5 bases and J 5 bases; bases outside gene matches: 10. This CDR3 has 18 residues. CDR3 in DNA: TGTGCCAGCAGTCCCGGGACTAGCGGGGGGGCGGTGCACAATGAGCAGTTCTTC. Translating it yields CASSPGTSGGAVHNEQFF.

The chain combines TRBV6-2 or TRBV6-3 with TRBJ2-7; TRBD1 matches 9 bases. The V gene's germline CDR1 is MNHEY and CDR2 SVGEGT. The ends lost 5 bases at V and 2 bases at J; junction bases unmatched: 4. The CDR3 has 14 residues. DNA for the CDR3: TGTGCCAGCAGTCACCGGGACAGGGCCTACGAGCAGTACTTC. It is translated as CASSHRDRAYEQYF.

The chain carries TRBV11-2 and TRBJ2-1; D unclear. Trimming pared 0 bases from V and 2 bases from J, leaving 11 bases between. This CDR3 is 16 amino acids long. Germline CDR1 SGHAT, CDR2 FQNNGV. CDR3 in amino acids: CASSLDLSSTYNEQFF. Here the CDR3 DNA reads TGTGCCAGCAGCTTAGATCTAAGTTCTACCTACAATGAGCAGTTCTTC.

CDR3 protein: CASSPGTGGIGYEQYF. CDR3 DNA sequence: TGTGCCAGCTCACCAGGGACAGGGGGCATCGGTTACGAGCAGTACTTC. The chain is built from TRBV18 and TRBJ2-7; 12 bases line up with TRBD1. The CDR3 sequence is 16 residues long. The V and J ends lost 2 bases and 4 bases, in that order; junction bases with no gene match: 6. Germline V gene sequence: CDR1 KGHSH, CDR2 LQKENI.

The rearrangement links TRBV7-2 to TRBJ1-5, with 11 positions matching TRBD1. Germline loops: CDR1 SGHTA, CDR2 FQGNSA. The V segment lost 2 bases and the J segment 1 base; nucleotides outside the gene matches: 7. The CDR3 is 18 amino acids. CDR3 bases: TGTGCCAGCAGCTTATTCGGACAGGGGGCCGGGAGCAATCAGCCCCAGCATTTT. Its protein is CASSLFGQGAGSNQPQHF.

The chain joins TRBV5-4 to TRBJ2-2; unclear D gene. Trimming shortened V by 2 bases and J by 1 base, and 12 bases separated the two germline ends. The CDR3 spans 16 residues. The V gene's germline CDR1 is SGHNT and CDR2 YYREEE (reference sequence). For the CDR3, the DNA is TGTGCCAGCAGCTTACGCCCAGCGCTGAACACCGGGGAGCTGTTTTTT. Translation: CASSLRPALNTGELFF.

CDR3 loop: CASSLGAWGPGELFF. CDR3 bases: TGTGCCAGCAGCCTGGGGGCGTGGGGCCCCGGGGAGCTGTTTTTT. The chain uses TRBV11-3 and TRBJ2-2; D is possibly TRBD1 (6 bases). This CDR3 is 15 amino acids long. Trimming pared 5 bases from V and 6 bases from J, leaving 16 bases between. Germline CDR1 and CDR2: SGHNT and YENEEA.